This T cell receptor (beta chain) was identified during a study of OX40 agonist ivuxolimab in advanced cancers. At the level of the study: Subjects had a mean age of 60 years, with a range of 23 to 79; less than 90% were male. Study conclusions and caveats: CD8+ T cells showed, on average, more clonal expansion than CD4+ cells. The CD4+ and CD8+ T cells in the blood had expanded clonally by week 6 at 0.1 to 3.0 mg/kg.

With regard to this clone: Its antigen remains unknown.

Trimming removed 0 bases from V and 5 bases from J; junction bases left unmatched: 7. The CDR3 contains 16 residues. The germline CDR1 and CDR2 sequences are SGHAT and FQNNGV. Using immunoSEQ multiplex PCR, the repertoire was profiled, and TCRdb retains in-frame clones only, with some absent. The sample shows about 41,000 clones, over 80% of them seen only once. The chain uses TRBV11-2 and TRBJ2-5, with 9 bases lining up with TRBD2. The receptor comes from an adult with an advanced solid tumor such as melanoma, head and neck, liver or kidney cancer. The starting material was CD4+ or CD8+ T cells sorted from blood, obtained in a trial of the OX40 agonist ivuxolimab. CDR3 bases: TGTGCCAGCAGCTTAGAGGCGGGGGGGCCTTGGGAGACCCAGTACTTC. Amino acid sequence: CASSLEAGGPWETQYF.